This TCR beta chain was observed in a study of shared clonotypes between healthy human individuals. At the level of the study: The study used three CD4 naive, three CD4 memory, two CD8 naive and one CD8 memory plate per donor.

Selected positively for CCR7 and CD45RO-negative, naive CD8 cells excluded terminally differentiated effector memory CD45RA+ cells. CDR1 and CDR2 from the germline V gene are MNHNY and SVGAGI (reference sequence). After removal of 2 bases from V and 9 bases from J, the junction contained 4 bases not matched to a gene. This CDR3 has 14 residues. Once extracted for a subset, genomic DNA was divided evenly among several immunoSEQ plates. Sorted subsets were amplified in replicate PCRs using approximately 0.2 ug DNA, roughly 30,000 T cell genomes. Generated by immunoSEQ multiplex PCR, the TCRdb table keeps only in-frame clones and is missing some. Of 550,000 to 750,000 clones in the sample, around 90% were seen once.

The material sequenced was naive CD8+ T cells sorted from blood. The source is a man under 40 in good health. V gene TRBV6-6 combines with J gene TRBJ2-1; 10 bases are shared with TRBD2. Here the CDR3 reads CASSYRVAGGEQFF. Here the CDR3 DNA reads TGTGCCAGCAGTTACAGGGTAGCGGGAGGTGAGCAGTTCTTC.